Below, 27 T cell receptor beta chains from the same sample are listed, as sequenced in a study of tumor-infiltrating lymphocytes in primary liver carcinoma. RNA and DNA were co-extracted from roughly 20-30 mg of unsorted bulk tissue. A constant-region primer primed TCR beta cDNA synthesis from roughly 520 ng of total RNA. Employing slightly modified ARM-PCR, three nested multiplex PCR rounds were run, and these gave rise to the TCR beta libraries. Researchers ran the first two PCR rounds for roughly 11 cycles each with TRBV1-TRBV30 forward primers and a C-beta reverse primer. TCRdb independently ran MiXCR on the multiplex PCR reads; one entry per CDR3 protein. Of approximately 110,000 distinct CDR3 sequences in the sample, under 65% were seen once. Input material: liver tumor tissue from sampling region 3. Regarding subset: tumor region T3, left-lateral pole. The source of these receptors is a woman aged 60-70 years with primary liver carcinoma and hepatitis B virus infection.

This clonotype was recorded at least ten times. This chain joins TRBV6-6 and TRBJ1-6; D gene unclear. V was pared by 7 bases and J by 0 bases, with 16 bases between. Germline V gene lookup returns CDR1 MNHNY and CDR2 SVGAGI (reference sequence). The length of the CDR3 is 17 residues. CDR3 sequence (DNA): TGTGCCAGCAACGTAAATCGCGGTAGCTCCTATAATTCACCCCTCCACTTT. This codes for CASNVNRGSSYNSPLHF.

This clonotype came up a few times. This may be a read error: a much more frequent sequence differs by one nucleotide. This sequence joins TRBV12-3 or TRBV12-4 and TRBJ1-3, with D unclear. The CDR3 is 16 amino acids. V was clipped by 6 bases and J by 4 bases, with 19 bases between them. In DNA, the CDR3 is TGTGCCAGCAGACCGAGCGGTAAGGAGGCGGGAAACACCATATATTTT. Residues: CASRPSGKEAGNTIYF.

There are many counts of this clonotype. The chain recombines TRBV6-2 or TRBV6-3 with TRBJ2-7; D is perhaps TRBD1 (5 bases). V dropped 0 bases and J dropped 2 bases, with 14 bases sitting between them. Per germline, CDR1 MNHEY and CDR2 SVGEGT. The CDR3 spans 16 residues. For the CDR3, the DNA is TGTGCCAGCAGTTACTCGCACAGGCGAGGAACCTACGAGCAGTACTTC. As protein: CASSYSHRRGTYEQYF.

This clonotype came up many times. This sequence joins TRBV6-2 or TRBV6-3 and TRBJ2-5, with 14 positions matching TRBD2. The J segment lost 5 bases and the V segment lost 6 bases, leaving 8 bases of the junction unmatched. The germline CDR1 and CDR2 sequences are MNHEY and SVGEGT. The CDR3 consists of 16 residues. The CDR3 protein is CASRTGLAGGWETQYF. The CDR3 nucleotides are TGTGCCAGCAGAACCGGACTAGCGGGAGGTTGGGAGACCCAGTACTTC.

The V gene is TRBV28, the J gene TRBJ1-5; D remains ambiguous. With 6 bases removed from V and 4 bases from J, the gap between germline ends came to 16 bases. Germline V gene sequence: CDR1 MDHEN, CDR2 SYDVKM. CDR3 size: 15 residues. In DNA form, the CDR3 reads TGTGCCAGCAGAATTGGATCTTTTAGGAATCAGCCCCAGCATTTT. Its protein product is CASRIGSFRNQPQHF.

Turning to this clonotype: The conserved final phenylalanine or tryptophan is absent from the CDR3, which likely points to a read error. The chain couples TRBV6-1 to TRBJ1-1; maybe TRBD1 (6 bases). V lost 7 bases to trimming and J lost 6 bases, with 18 bases between them. This CDR3 comprises 14 residues. CDR1 and CDR2 from the germline V gene are MNHNS and SASEGT. This CDR3 reads CASTQTGDGSEAFY. The CDR3 DNA reads TGTGCCAGCACCCAGACAGGCGACGGGTCTGAAGCTTTCTAT.

This clonotype was picked up a small number of times. One junction end does not reproduce the germline sequence, and a read error may be involved. J is TRBJ2-1 and V is TRBV28; D uncertain. Germline assignment: CDR1 MDHEN and CDR2 SYDVKM. This CDR3 contains 11 residues. CDR3 DNA: TGTGCCAGCAGTTTAAGGCTTCAGCAGTCCTTC. The encoded protein is CASSLRLQQSF.

The rearrangement uses TRBV12-3 or TRBV12-4 and TRBJ1-4; possible D gene TRBD1, 5 bases. This CDR3 region has 14 residues. Trimming took off 6 bases at V and 15 bases at J, with 23 bases between the two ends. The CDR3 protein is CASRINSGGERLFF. The DNA of the CDR3 is TGTGCCAGCAGAATCAATTCCGGGGGTGAAAGATTGTTTTTT.

Note on this clonotype: It is likely a read error, because the conserved phenylalanine at the end of the CDR3 is missing. This chain links TRBV11-2 with TRBJ2-3; the match to TRBD2 covers 9 bases. Germline loops: CDR1 SGHAT, CDR2 FQNNGV. V shed 5 bases, J shed 3 bases, and the junction held 9 bases outside the gene matches. The CDR3 totals 16 residues. The DNA for the CDR3 is TGTGCCAGCAGCCATGGTAGCGGGAGCTTGACAGATACGCAGTATTCT. It is translated as CASSHGSGSLTDTQYS.

Ten or more counts support this clonotype. The rearrangement uses TRBV30 and TRBJ1-5, with D uncertain. CDR3 length: 13 residues. Trimming stripped 2 bases from V and 6 bases from J, with 11 bases between. Germline V lookup: CDR1 GTSNPN, CDR2 SVGIG (reference sequence). The CDR3 DNA sequence: TGTGCCTGGAGTAGTCAGGCGGGTCAGCCCCAGCATTTT. This encodes CAWSSQAGQPQHF.

This sequence joins TRBV5-6 and TRBJ2-7; TRBD1 matches 7 bases. Unmatched junction bases numbered 10, after V lost 0 bases and J lost 13 bases. The CDR3 is made up of 13 amino acids. Germline V gene lookup returns CDR1 SGHDT and CDR2 YYEEEE. The CDR3 is CASSLVRGNERYF. For the CDR3, the DNA is TGTGCCAGCAGCTTGGTCAGGGGGAACGAGCGATACTTC.

The V call is TRBV6-5, the J call TRBJ2-1; TRBD2 might be the D (7 bases). The CDR3 totals 13 residues. Looked up from germline, CDR1 is MNHEY and CDR2 is SVGAGI. Here the CDR3 reads CVTQRGGANEQFF. CDR3 DNA sequence: TGTGTCACCCAAAGGGGGGGGGCTAATGAGCAGTTCTTC.

With respect to this clonotype: At one of its ends the junction is not consistent with the germline gene, which may arise from a read error. The chain joins TRBV11-3 to TRBJ2-5; D assignment may be TRBD1 or TRBD2 (5 bases each). Germline V lookup: CDR1 SGHNT, CDR2 YENEEA. The CDR3 is made up of 14 amino acids. The CDR3 DNA follows: TGTGCCAGCAACCGAGACAGAGGGCGAGAGACCCACTACTTC. Translation gives CASNRDRGRETHYF.

As for this clonotype: One end of the junction does not line up with germline, which may come from a read error. The genes are TRBV11-1 and TRBJ2-3; TRBD2 might be the D (6 bases). The CDR3 spans 18 residues. Germline loops: CDR1 SGHAT, CDR2 FQDESV (reference sequence). The CDR3 coding sequence is TGTGCCAGCAGCTTGGCGTTAGCGGAAGGACCTGGCACAGATACGCAGTATTTC. Amino acid sequence: CASSLALAEGPGTDTQYF.

The genes are TRBV20-1 and TRBJ2-2; D unclear. Germline values: CDR1 DFQATT, CDR2 SNEGSKA (reference sequence). Trimming took off 6 bases at V and 2 bases at J, with 4 bases between the two ends. This CDR3 is built from 11 residues. The CDR3 region has the DNA TGCAGTGCCCCAAACACCGGGGAGCTGTTTTTT. This gives the protein CSAPNTGELFF.

The chain links TRBV29-1 to TRBJ2-7; 10 nucleotides agree with TRBD2. CDR3 length equals 13 residues. Unmatched junction bases numbered 7, after V lost 4 bases and J lost 7 bases. Germline V gene sequence: CDR1 SQVTM, CDR2 ANQGSEA. In DNA form, the CDR3 reads TGCAGCGTTGCTAGCGGGAGTCTCTGTGAGCAGTACTTC. Its protein product is CSVASGSLCEQYF.

Notes on this clonotype: This is likely a read error, given that the CDR3 carries no conserved phenylalanine or tryptophan at its end. V gene TRBV11-3 combines with J gene TRBJ1-1; D remains ambiguous. V dropped 5 bases and J dropped 4 bases, with 11 bases sitting between them. Germline CDR1 is SGHNT and CDR2 is YENEEA. The CDR3 has 13 amino acids. CDR3 nucleotides: TGTGCCAGCAGCCGTTCACTGGGCACTGAAGCTTTCGTT. Translated, it gives CASSRSLGTEAFV.

As to this clonotype: At one boundary the junction diverges from the germline segment, which might be a read error. This chain joins TRBV6-6 and TRBJ1-2; 7 bases are a match to TRBD1. Germline assignment: CDR1 MNHNY and CDR2 SVGAGI (reference sequence). The CDR3 totals 14 residues. The CDR3 protein is CVSSDAGTVYGYTF. In DNA, the CDR3 is TGTGTCAGCAGTGATGCTGGGACAGTCTATGGCTACACCTTC.

This clonotype is judged medium-sized. V gene TRBV11-2 combines with J gene TRBJ2-2, with unresolved D. Germline-derived CDR1 and CDR2 are SGHAT and FQNNGV. This CDR3 is 16 amino acids long. V was clipped by 5 bases and J by 0 bases, with 13 bases between them. Here the CDR3 reads CASSDGRNTNTGELFF. The CDR3 nucleotides read TGTGCCAGCAGCGACGGACGCAACACGAACACCGGGGAGCTGTTTTTT.

The J gene is TRBJ2-3, the V gene TRBV28; TRBD2 matches at 12 bases. CDR1 and CDR2 (germline): MDHEN, SYDVKM. Trimming at V came to 6 bases and at J to 4 bases, leaving 11 bases not matched to a gene. This CDR3 is 17 amino acids long. CDR3 nucleotides: TGTGCCAGCAGGACCCCTAGCGGGAGGGCCGGGGCAGATACGCAGTATTTT. Translating gives CASRTPSGRAGADTQYF.

The rearrangement joins TRBV11-2 to TRBJ2-5; tentative D call: TRBD2 (6 bases). In germline, CDR1 is SGHAT, CDR2 FQNNGV. The V end lost 5 bases, the J end lost 3 bases, and 13 bases lay between the germline ends. The CDR3 loop spans 14 amino acids. CDR3 loop: CASSIGGLKETQYF. As DNA, the CDR3 is TGTGCCAGCAGCATAGGAGGACTAAAAGAGACCCAGTACTTC.

For this clonotype: This may arise from a read error, as a much more abundant clone is one base away. The chain has TRBV4-2 and TRBJ1-2; D remains unclear. V lost 0 bases, J lost 4 bases, and 12 bases lay in between. Germline lookup yields CDR1 LGHNA and CDR2 YNFKEQ. This CDR3 spans 15 amino acids. The CDR3 protein is CASSQDSAGTYGYTF. Here the CDR3 DNA reads TGTGCCAGCAGCCAAGATTCGGCTGGAACCTATGGCTACACCTTC.

In regard to this clonotype: This sequence may be a read error, since a much larger clone differs from it by one base. J is TRBJ2-5 and V is TRBV5-1, with D perhaps TRBD1 or TRBD2 (5 bases each). The CDR3 is 14 residues long. The V gene's germline CDR1 is SGHRS and CDR2 YFSETQ. Here the CDR3 DNA reads TGCACCAGCAGCTTGGGACGGATTGAAGAGACCCAGTACTTC. It codes for CTSSLGRIEETQYF.

The table lists this clonotype with many counts. J is TRBJ2-1 and V is TRBV6-6; tentative D call: TRBD2 (5 bases). This CDR3 is built from 15 residues. Trimming shortened V by 6 bases and J by 5 bases, and 17 bases separated the two germline ends. From germline, CDR1 is MNHNY and CDR2 SVGAGI (reference sequence). The DNA for the CDR3 is TGTGCCAGCAGCTCCCCGGGAAGGGCCGACAATGAGCAGTTCTTC. Its translation is CASSSPGRADNEQFF.

This clonotype was detected ten times or more. The chain employs TRBV6-1 and TRBJ2-7; D may be TRBD2 (5 bases). Looked up from germline, CDR1 is MNHNS and CDR2 is SASEGT. The CDR3 extends over 16 amino acids. Trimming removed 1 base at V and 3 bases at J, with 16 bases between. CDR3 bases: TGTGCCAGCAGTGAAGAGGTGAGGAGGACTTACTACGAGCAGTACTTC. Protein product: CASSEEVRRTYYEQYF.

This clonotype occurred many times. The chain joins TRBV30 to TRBJ1-1; D ambiguous. CDR1 and CDR2 from the germline V gene are GTSNPN and SVGIG (reference sequence). Trimming took off 7 bases at V and 1 base at J, with 10 bases between the two ends. CDR3 length: 12 amino acids. CDR3 amino acids: CASWRGNTEAFF. In DNA form, the CDR3 reads TGTGCCTCATGGCGGGGGAACACTGAAGCTTTCTTT.

Comment on this clonotype: Because it lacks the conserved phenylalanine or tryptophan at the end, this CDR3 is likely a read error. The chain couples TRBV14 to TRBJ2-5; D is possibly TRBD2 (6 bases). From germline, CDR1 is SGHDN and CDR2 FVKESK. The CDR3 spans 14 residues. V lost 8 bases and J 8 bases, leaving 21 bases between the germline ends. CDR3 loop: CASGGSTGRETQYS. DNA of the CDR3: TGTGCCAGCGGAGGGTCAACCGGGCGGGAAACCCAGTACTCC.